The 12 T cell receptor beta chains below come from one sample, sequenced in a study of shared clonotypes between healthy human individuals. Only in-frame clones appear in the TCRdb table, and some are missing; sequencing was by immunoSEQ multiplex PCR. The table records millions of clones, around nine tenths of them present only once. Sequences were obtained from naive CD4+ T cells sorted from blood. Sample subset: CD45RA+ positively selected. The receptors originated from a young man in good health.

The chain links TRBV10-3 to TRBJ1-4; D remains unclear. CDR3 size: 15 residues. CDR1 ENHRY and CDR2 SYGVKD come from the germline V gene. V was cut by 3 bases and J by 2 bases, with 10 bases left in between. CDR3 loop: CAISDSRDTNEKLFF. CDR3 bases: TGTGCCATCAGTGATTCGAGGGATACTAATGAAAAACTGTTTTTT.

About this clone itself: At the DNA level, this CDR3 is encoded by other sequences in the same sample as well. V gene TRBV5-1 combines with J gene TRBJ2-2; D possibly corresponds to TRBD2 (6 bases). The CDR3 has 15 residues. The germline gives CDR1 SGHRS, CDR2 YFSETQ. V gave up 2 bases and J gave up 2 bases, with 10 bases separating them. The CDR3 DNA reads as TGCGCCAGCAGCTTAACCGGGGGAAACACCGGGGAGCTGTTTTTT. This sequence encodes CASSLTGGNTGELFF.

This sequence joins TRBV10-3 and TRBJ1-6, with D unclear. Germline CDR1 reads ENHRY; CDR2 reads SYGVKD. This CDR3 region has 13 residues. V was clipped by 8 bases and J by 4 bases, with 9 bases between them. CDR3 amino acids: CAIQSEYNSPLHF. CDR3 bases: TGTGCCATCCAGTCAGAATATAATTCACCCCTCCACTTT.

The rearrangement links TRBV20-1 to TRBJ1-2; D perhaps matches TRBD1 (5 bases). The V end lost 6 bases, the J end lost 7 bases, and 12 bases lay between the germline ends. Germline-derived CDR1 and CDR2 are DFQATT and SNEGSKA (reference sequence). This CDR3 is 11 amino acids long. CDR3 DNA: TGCAGTGCGGTCGGGACCGCTGGCTACACCTTC. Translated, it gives CSAVGTAGYTF.

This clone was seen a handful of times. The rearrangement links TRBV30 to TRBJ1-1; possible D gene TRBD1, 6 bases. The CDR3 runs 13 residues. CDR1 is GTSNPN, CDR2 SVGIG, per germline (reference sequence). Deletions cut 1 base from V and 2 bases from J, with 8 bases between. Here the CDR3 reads CAWSGQDNTEAFF. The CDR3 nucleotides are TGTGCCTGGAGTGGACAGGATAACACTGAAGCTTTCTTT.

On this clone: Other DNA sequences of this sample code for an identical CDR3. CDR3 sequence (DNA): TGTGCCAGCAGTGAAAGTGGGGGAGCGCGGTACAATGAGCAGTTCTTC. It is translated as CASSESGGARYNEQFF. V is TRBV25-1 and J is TRBJ2-1, with D perhaps assigned TRBD1 or TRBD2 (5 bases each). The CDR3 runs 16 residues. Per germline, CDR1 MGHDK and CDR2 SYGVNS. The ends were cut back, 2 bases at V and 4 bases at J, with 15 bases in the middle.

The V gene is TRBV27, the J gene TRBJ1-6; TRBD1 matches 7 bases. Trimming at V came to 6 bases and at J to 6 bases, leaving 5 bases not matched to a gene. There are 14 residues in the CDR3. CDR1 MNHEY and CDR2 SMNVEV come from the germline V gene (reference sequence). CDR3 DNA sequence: TGTGCCAGCAGGCCGGGACAGATTAATTCACCCCTCCACTTT. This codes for CASRPGQINSPLHF.

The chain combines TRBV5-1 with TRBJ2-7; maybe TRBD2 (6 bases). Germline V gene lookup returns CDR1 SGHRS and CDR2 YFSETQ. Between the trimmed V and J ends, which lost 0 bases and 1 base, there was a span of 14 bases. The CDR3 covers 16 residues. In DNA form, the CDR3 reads TGCGCCAGCAGCTTGGGGGGACTTCTCATATCCTACGAGCAGTACTTC. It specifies CASSLGGLLISYEQYF.

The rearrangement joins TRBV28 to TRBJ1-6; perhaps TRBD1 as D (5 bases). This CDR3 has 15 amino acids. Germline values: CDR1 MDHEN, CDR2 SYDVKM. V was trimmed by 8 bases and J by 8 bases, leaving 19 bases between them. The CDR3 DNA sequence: TGTGCCAGCGGGCTTGGAGGGGTGGGAGATTCACCCCTCCACTTT. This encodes CASGLGGVGDSPLHF.

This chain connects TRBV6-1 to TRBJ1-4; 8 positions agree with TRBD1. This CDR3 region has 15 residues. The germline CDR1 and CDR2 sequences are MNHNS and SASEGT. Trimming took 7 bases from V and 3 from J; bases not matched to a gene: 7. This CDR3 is CASKPQGAANEKLFF. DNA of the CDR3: TGTGCCAGCAAGCCCCAGGGGGCGGCTAATGAAAAACTGTTTTTT.

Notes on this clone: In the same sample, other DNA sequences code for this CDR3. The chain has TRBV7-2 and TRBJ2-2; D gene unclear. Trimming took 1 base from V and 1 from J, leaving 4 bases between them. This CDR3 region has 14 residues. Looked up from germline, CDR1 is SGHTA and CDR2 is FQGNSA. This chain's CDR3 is CASSLGQNTGELFF. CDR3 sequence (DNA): TGTGCCAGCAGCTTAGGCCAGAACACCGGGGAGCTGTTTTTT.

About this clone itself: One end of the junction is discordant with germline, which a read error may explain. CDR3 sequence reads: CASSLGLAGVFF. In DNA form, the CDR3 reads TGTGCCAGCAGCTTGGGACTAGCCGGCGTCTTTTTC. The rearrangement uses TRBV11-1 and TRBJ2-3; 9 bases map to TRBD2. This CDR3 region has 12 residues. The germline V gene has CDR1 SGHAT and CDR2 FQDESV (reference sequence).